The entry that follows covers one TCR beta chain sequence. Its antigen is unidentified. The sample comes from a study of T cells in localized non-small cell lung cancer. Study outcomes and limitations: The appearance of a median 57 of the top 100 tumor clones was seen in adjacent lung. The greatest T cell clonality was found in uninvolved adjacent lung (higher than in tumor).

The method was immunoSEQ multiplex PCR; TCRdb's version includes in-frame clones alone and lacks a portion of them. The data contain 15,000 to 20,000 clones, nearly 90% of them seen just once; the ten biggest clones take up roughly 1.2%. The germline CDR1 and CDR2 sequences are SGHDN and FVKESK. V gave up 4 bases and J gave up 4 bases, with 10 bases separating them. The CDR3 extends over 14 amino acids. The V and J genes are TRBV14 and TRBJ2-2; no reliable D call. The TCR sequence derives from a woman between 40 and 69 years old with stage III lung adenocarcinoma. The sequenced sample was peripheral blood mononuclear cells, obtained before any cancer treatment. The CDR3 coding sequence is TGTGCCAGCAGCCCCCTCCCGCTCACCGGGGAGCTGTTTTTT. As protein: CASSPLPLTGELFF.